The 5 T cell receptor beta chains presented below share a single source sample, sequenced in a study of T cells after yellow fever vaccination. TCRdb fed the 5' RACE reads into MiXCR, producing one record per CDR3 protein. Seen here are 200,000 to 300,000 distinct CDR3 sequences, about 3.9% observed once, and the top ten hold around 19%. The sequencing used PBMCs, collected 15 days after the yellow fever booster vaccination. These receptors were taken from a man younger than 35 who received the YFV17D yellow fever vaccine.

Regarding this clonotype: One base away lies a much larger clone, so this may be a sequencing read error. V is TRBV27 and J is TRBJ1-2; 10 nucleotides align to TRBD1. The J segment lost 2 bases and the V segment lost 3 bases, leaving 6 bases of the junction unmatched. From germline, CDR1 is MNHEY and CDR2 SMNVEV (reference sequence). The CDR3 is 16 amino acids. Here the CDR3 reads CASSFVGQGRNYGYTF. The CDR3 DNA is TGTGCCAGCAGTTTTGTGGGACAGGGGAGAAACTATGGCTACACCTTC.

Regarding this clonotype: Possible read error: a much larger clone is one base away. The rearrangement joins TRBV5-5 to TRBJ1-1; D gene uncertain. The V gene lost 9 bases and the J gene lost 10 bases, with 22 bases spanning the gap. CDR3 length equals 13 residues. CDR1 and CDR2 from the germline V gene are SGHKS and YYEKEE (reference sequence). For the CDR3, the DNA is TGTGCCATCGAATTGGACGTAGACACTAGAGCTTTCTTT. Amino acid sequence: CAIELDVDTRAFF. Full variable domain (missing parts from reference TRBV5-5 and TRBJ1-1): DAGVTQSPTHLIKTRGQQVTLRCSPISGHKSVSWYQQVLGQGPQFIFQYYEKEERGRGNFPDRFSARQFPNYSSELNVNALLLGDSALYLCAIELDVDTRAFFGQGTRLTVV.

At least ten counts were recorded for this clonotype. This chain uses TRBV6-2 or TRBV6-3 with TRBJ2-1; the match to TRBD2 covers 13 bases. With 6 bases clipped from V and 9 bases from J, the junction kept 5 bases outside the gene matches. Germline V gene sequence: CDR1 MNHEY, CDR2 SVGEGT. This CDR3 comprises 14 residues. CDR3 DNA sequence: TGTGCCAGCAGACTAGCGGGGGGGCCCGGTGAGCAGTTCTTC. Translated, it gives CASRLAGGPGEQFF.

The CDR3 nucleotides are TGCGCCAGCAGCTCCTCACAGGGGGACCATTCACCCCTCCACTTT. Its translation: CASSSSQGDHSPLHF. The chain carries TRBV5-1 and TRBJ1-6; TRBD1 aligns across 8 bases. CDR1 and CDR2 (germline): SGHRS, YFSETQ. The CDR3 is 15 residues long. Unmatched junction bases numbered 7, after V lost 3 bases and J lost 8 bases.

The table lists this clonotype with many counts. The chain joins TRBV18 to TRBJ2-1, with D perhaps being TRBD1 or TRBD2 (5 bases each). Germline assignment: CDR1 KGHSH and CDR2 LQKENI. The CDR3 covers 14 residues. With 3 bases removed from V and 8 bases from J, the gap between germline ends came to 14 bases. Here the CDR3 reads CASSPGTILYEQFF. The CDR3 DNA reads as TGTGCCAGCTCACCCGGGACCATTTTGTATGAGCAGTTCTTC.